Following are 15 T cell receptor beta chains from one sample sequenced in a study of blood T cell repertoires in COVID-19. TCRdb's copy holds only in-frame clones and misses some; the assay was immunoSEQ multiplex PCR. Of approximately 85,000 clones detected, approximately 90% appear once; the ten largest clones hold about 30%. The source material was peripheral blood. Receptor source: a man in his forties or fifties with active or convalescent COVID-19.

The CDR3 is CASSLLRGYNSPLHF. CDR3 coding DNA: TGTGCCAGCAGCTTGCTAAGGGGGTATAATTCACCCCTCCACTTT. The chain carries TRBV28 and TRBJ1-6; the D gene is possibly TRBD1 (6 bases). This CDR3 comprises 15 residues. V shed 6 bases and J shed 4 bases, with 13 bases lying between them. Germline loops: CDR1 MDHEN, CDR2 SYDVKM.

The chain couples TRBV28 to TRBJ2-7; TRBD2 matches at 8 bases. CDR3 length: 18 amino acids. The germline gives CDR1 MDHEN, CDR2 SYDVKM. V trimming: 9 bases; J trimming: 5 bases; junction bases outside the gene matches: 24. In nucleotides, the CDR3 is TGTGCCAGTTCACCGGGCGGGAACCCAAGCGGGAGCCTGGACGAGCAGTACTTC. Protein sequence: CASSPGGNPSGSLDEQYF.

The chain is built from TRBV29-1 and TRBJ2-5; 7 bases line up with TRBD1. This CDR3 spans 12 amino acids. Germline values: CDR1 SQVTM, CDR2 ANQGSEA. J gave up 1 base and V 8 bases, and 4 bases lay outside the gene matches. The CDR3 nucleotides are TGCAGCACAGGGGATCCCCAAGAGACCCAGTACTTC. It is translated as CSTGDPQETQYF.

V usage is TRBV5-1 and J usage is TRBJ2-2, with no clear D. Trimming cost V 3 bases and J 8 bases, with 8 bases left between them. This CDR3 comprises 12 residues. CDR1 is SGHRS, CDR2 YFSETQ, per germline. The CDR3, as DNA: TGCGCCAGCAGCTGGGCGTTAGGGGAGCTGTTTTTT. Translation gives CASSWALGELFF.

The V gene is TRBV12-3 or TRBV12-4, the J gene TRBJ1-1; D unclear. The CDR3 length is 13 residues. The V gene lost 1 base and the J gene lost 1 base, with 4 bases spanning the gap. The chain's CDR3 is CASSLGQNTEAFF. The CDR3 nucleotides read TGTGCCAGCAGTTTAGGTCAGAACACTGAAGCTTTCTTT.

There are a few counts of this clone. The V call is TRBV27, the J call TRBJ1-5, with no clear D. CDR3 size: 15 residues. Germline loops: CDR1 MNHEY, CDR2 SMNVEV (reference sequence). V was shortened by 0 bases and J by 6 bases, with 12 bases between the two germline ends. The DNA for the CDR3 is TGTGCCAGCAGTTTATCTTCTAGGCGGGGTCAGCCCCAGCATTTT. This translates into CASSLSSRRGQPQHF.

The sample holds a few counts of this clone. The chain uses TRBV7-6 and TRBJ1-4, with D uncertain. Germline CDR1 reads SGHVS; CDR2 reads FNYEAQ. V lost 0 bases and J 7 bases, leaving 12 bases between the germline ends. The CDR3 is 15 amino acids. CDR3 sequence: CASSLASAGVEKLFF. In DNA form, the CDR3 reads TGTGCCAGCAGCTTAGCCTCGGCAGGCGTTGAAAAACTGTTTTTT.

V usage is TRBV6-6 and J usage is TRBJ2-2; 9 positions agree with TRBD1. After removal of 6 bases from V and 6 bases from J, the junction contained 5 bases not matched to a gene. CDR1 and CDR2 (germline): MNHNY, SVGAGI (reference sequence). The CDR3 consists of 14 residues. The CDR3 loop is CASRSQGASGELFF. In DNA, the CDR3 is TGTGCCAGCAGGTCACAGGGGGCATCCGGGGAGCTGTTTTTT.

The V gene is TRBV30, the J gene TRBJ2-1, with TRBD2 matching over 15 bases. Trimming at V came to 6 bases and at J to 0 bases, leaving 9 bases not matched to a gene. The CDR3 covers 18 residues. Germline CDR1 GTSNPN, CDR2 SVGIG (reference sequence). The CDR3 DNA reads TGTGCCTGTACTGCCGGGACTAGCGGGGGGACCTCCTACAATGAGCAGTTCTTC. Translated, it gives CACTAGTSGGTSYNEQFF.

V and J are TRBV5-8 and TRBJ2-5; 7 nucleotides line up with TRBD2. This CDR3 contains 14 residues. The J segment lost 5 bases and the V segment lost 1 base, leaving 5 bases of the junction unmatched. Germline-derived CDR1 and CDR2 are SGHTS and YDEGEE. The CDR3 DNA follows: TGTGCCAGCAGCTTGCTTCTGGGAGGGGAGACCCAGTACTTC. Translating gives CASSLLLGGETQYF.

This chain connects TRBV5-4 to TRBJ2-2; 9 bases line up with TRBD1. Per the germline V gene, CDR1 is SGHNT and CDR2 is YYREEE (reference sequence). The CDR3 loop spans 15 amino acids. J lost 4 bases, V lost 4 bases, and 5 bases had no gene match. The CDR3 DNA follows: TGTGCCAGCAGCACGGGACAGGGTTCCACCGGGGAGCTGTTTTTT. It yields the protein CASSTGQGSTGELFF.

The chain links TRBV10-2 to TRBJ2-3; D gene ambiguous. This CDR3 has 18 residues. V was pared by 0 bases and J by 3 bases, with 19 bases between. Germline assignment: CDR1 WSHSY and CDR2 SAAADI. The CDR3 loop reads CASSESHSGWYATDTQYF. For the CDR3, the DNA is TGCGCCAGCAGTGAGTCCCACTCCGGTTGGTACGCAACAGATACGCAGTATTTT.

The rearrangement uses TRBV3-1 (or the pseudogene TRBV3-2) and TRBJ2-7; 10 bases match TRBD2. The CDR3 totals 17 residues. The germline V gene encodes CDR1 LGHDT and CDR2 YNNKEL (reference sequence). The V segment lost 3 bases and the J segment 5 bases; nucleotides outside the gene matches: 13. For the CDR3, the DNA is TGTGCCAGCAGCCAGAGAACCCTAGCGGGAGCCCCCCACGAGCAGTACTTC. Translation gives CASSQRTLAGAPHEQYF.

CDR3 amino acids: CASSPVASGNTGELFF. The CDR3 DNA reads TGTGCCAGCAGCCCAGTCGCGAGCGGGAACACCGGGGAGCTGTTTTTT. The V gene is TRBV9, the J gene TRBJ2-2; D is possibly TRBD2 (5 bases). This CDR3 spans 16 amino acids. Germline lookup yields CDR1 SGDLS and CDR2 YYNGEE. V was trimmed by 4 bases and J by 1 base, leaving 14 bases between them.

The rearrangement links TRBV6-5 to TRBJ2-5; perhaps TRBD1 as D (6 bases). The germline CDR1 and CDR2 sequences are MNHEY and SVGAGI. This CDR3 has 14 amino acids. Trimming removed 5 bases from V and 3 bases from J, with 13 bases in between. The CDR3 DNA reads TGTGCCAGCAGTCTTGACAGGTGGGAAGAGACCCAGTACTTC. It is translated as CASSLDRWEETQYF.